These T cell receptor beta chains were read from a single sample in a study of PD-L1 blockade in urothelial cancer. Repertoires were generated with immunoSEQ multiplex PCR, while TCRdb's copy carries only in-frame clones and drops some. The data show 60,000 to 75,000 clones, with approximately 83% seen just once and 15% held by the top ten. The sequencing used PBMCs, collected around atezolizumab (anti-PD-L1) treatment. The receptor set was obtained from a man aged 55 to 70 with urothelial cancer. Each CDR3 is given with its conserved first and last residue. The D gene is left open where the match is weak.

V: TRBV18
length: 13
J: TRBJ1-4
D: .
CDR3: CASSTRTLEKLFF

V: TRBV7-3
length: 16
J: TRBJ2-1
D: TRBD1
CDR3: CASCGQDPWECNEQFF

V: TRBV7-3
length: 16
J: TRBJ2-2
D: TRBD2
CDR3: CASSSPSGGAAGELFF

V: TRBV5-1
length: 15
J: TRBJ2-5
D: TRBD2
CDR3: CASGELAGDGETQYF

V: TRBV6-5
length: 15
J: TRBJ1-5
D: TRBD1
CDR3: CASSSDRRENQPQHF

V: TRBV4-2
length: 18
J: TRBJ2-1
D: TRBD2
CDR3: CASSQDLAGGPEVDEQFF

V: TRBV25-1
length: 13
J: TRBJ2-3
D: .
CDR3: CASSERGSYTQYF

V: TRBV10-3
length: 14
J: TRBJ1-1
D: TRBD1
CDR3: CATSRQGMNTEAFF

V: TRBV5-6
length: 15
J: TRBJ1-4
D: TRBD1
CDR3: CASSLHRGIGEKLFF

V: TRBV10-1
length: 14
J: TRBJ2-3
D: .
CDR3: CASSEALATDTQYF

V: TRBV6-1
length: 16
J: TRBJ1-6
D: .
CDR3: CASSEGPPGDNSPLHF

V: TRBV28
length: 12
J: TRBJ2-7
D: .
CDR3: CASSTSRVEQYF

V: TRBV11-2
length: 14
J: TRBJ1-1
D: .
CDR3: CASSLERMNTEAFF

V: TRBV6-5
length: 14
J: TRBJ2-1
D: TRBD1
CDR3: CASRPGQGADEQFF

V: TRBV27
length: 15
J: TRBJ1-1
D: .
CDR3: CASSLGSDSITEAFF

V: TRBV6-1
length: 16
J: TRBJ1-3
D: .
CDR3: CASSEFEGRNGNTIYF

V: TRBV7-2
length: 15
J: TRBJ1-5
D: TRBD1
CDR3: CASSLDGQGNQPQHF

V: TRBV7-2
length: 12
J: TRBJ1-2
D: TRBD1
CDR3: CASSFTGGAGTF

V: TRBV5-1
length: 15
J: TRBJ2-7
D: TRBD1
CDR3: CASSLGGQSYHEQYF

V: TRBV27
length: 14
J: TRBJ2-3
D: TRBD1
CDR3: CASSSRGLTDTQYF

V: TRBV7-2
length: 15
J: TRBJ2-1
D: .
CDR3: CASSSGRAGNNEQFF

V: TRBV28
length: 16
J: TRBJ2-3
D: TRBD1
CDR3: CASSLGTGHSTDTQYF

V: TRBV7-9
length: 15
J: TRBJ1-2
D: TRBD1
CDR3: CASSSSGQGYDGYTF

V: TRBV12-5
length: 15
J: TRBJ2-3
D: TRBD2
CDR3: CASGLVLAGTDTQYF

V: TRBV9
length: 15
J: TRBJ2-5
D: TRBD1
CDR3: CASSVGGDRVETQYF

V: TRBV11-3
length: 14
J: TRBJ1-3
D: .
CDR3: CASSLRGPGNTIYF

V: TRBV7-2
length: 14
J: TRBJ2-7
D: .
CDR3: CASSLVSRIHEQYF

V: TRBV7-3
length: 15
J: TRBJ1-6
D: TRBD1
CDR3: CASSRDRASVSPLHF

V: TRBV5-1
length: 15
J: TRBJ1-2
D: .
CDR3: CASSLEQGSTDGYTF

V: TRBV7-9
length: 14
J: TRBJ1-2
D: .
CDR3: CASSEGTYWHGYTF

V: TRBV28
length: 15
J: TRBJ1-6
D: TRBD1
CDR3: CASSPGQGAYSPLHF

V: TRBV19
length: 15
J: TRBJ1-3
D: .
CDR3: CASSLTGTPANTIYF

V: TRBV6-6
length: 14
J: TRBJ2-7
D: TRBD1
CDR3: CASLRGTGSHEQYF

V: TRBV5-1
length: 18
J: TRBJ2-2
D: TRBD2
CDR3: CASSLRPRGGLDAGELFF

V: TRBV11-2
length: 11
J: TRBJ2-5
D: .
CDR3: CASSPGETQYF

V: TRBV5-1
length: 14
J: TRBJ2-7
D: .
CDR3: CASSTQGNSYEQYF

V: TRBV5-1
length: 14
J: TRBJ2-2
D: .
CDR3: CASSFDSNTGELFF

V: TRBV2
length: 14
J: TRBJ1-6
D: .
CDR3: CASNPEGATSPLHF

V: TRBV18
length: 13
J: TRBJ1-4
D: TRBD1
CDR3: CASSPSQGGKLFF

V: TRBV5-1
length: 16
J: TRBJ1-1
D: TRBD1
CDR3: CASSLAPQGENTEAFF

V: TRBV12-5
length: 13
J: TRBJ2-1
D: .
CDR3: CASGPRTDNEQFF

V: TRBV7-2
length: 15
J: TRBJ2-1
D: .
CDR3: CASSLDYGVYNEQFF

V: TRBV5-6
length: 14
J: TRBJ2-7
D: .
CDR3: CASLLGRSDYEQYF

V: TRBV27
length: 15
J: TRBJ1-2
D: .
CDR3: CASSLSGGTFYGYTF

V: TRBV5-6
length: 14
J: TRBJ1-2
D: .
CDR3: CASSLAGLNYGYTF

V: TRBV25-1
length: 16
J: TRBJ2-2
D: TRBD2
CDR3: CASSPEGAGGVGELFF

V: TRBV15
length: 15
J: TRBJ1-5
D: .
CDR3: CATSRDRGGEQPQHF

V: TRBV5-1
length: 17
J: TRBJ2-5
D: TRBD2
CDR3: CASSLAGSSGSKETQYF

V: TRBV4-3
length: 15
J: TRBJ1-2
D: TRBD1
CDR3: CASSQRTGPSRSYTF

V: TRBV5-5
length: 13
J: TRBJ1-5
D: .
CDR3: CASSLESNQPQHF

V: TRBV30
length: 13
J: TRBJ2-3
D: TRBD2
CDR3: CALVAGGANTQYF

V: TRBV4-2
length: 15
J: TRBJ1-3
D: .
CDR3: CASSQDPQGRNTIYF

V: TRBV18
length: 14
J: TRBJ1-3
D: .
CDR3: CASGDRRDTNTIYF